This T cell receptor beta chain stems from a study of T-cell memory formation after mild COVID-19 listed by TCRdb under 2021. About the investigation overall: Most TCR sequence clusters were specific to one of the two donors. The cohort comprised two young, previously healthy adult volunteers, one female and one male. T-cell clones expanding and contracting after mild COVID-19 in two donors were tracked by longitudinal TCRalpha and TCRbeta repertoire sequencing. Beyond this particular receptor, the publication reports: From day 15 to 85, contracting clones showed balanced CD4/CD8 phenotypes, whereas a second wave of clones that expanded from day 15 to 37 leaned towards CD4+. Only two mild cases were covered in the study, and larger cohorts including severe cases with pre-infection samples were considered necessary. Some responding clones were detected in pre-infection memory, which suggested that pre-existing cross-reactive memory T cells had joined the SARS-CoV-2 response. Contracting CD4+ clones appeared mostly in the CM and EM memory subsets, whereas CD8+ clones were enriched in EMRA. SARS-CoV-2 specificity of the second-wave clones peaking on day 37 was not confirmed.

Ficoll-Paque density gradient centrifugation was used to isolate PBMCs. In this sample, this clonotype turned up many times. Which antigen it targets is not known. The sample holds no much larger clone one base away, and base qualities are not on file. The germline V gene encodes CDR1 SGHDN and CDR2 FVKESK. V is shortened by 4 bases, J by 2 bases, and the region joining them spans 6 bases. Including the terminal cysteine and phenylalanine, the CDR3 comprises 14 residues. The DNA shown is the 42-base CDR3, in frame from base 1. Sequenced using an Illumina NovaSeq 6000. TCRalpha and TCRbeta cDNA libraries were constructed by 5'RACE with constant-segment primers, with sample barcodes and unique molecular identifiers being introduced. Trizol reagent was used to extract RNA from every sample. Library amplification was performed in two PCR steps, and a second sample barcode and Illumina TruSeq adapters were introduced in the second step. Sequencing of libraries was performed on an Illumina NovaSeq with 2 x 150 bp paired-end reads. The published analysis was carried out like this. With migec v1.2.7, reads were demultiplexed and then collapsed into UMI-guided consensus sequences. Using mixcr v2.1.11, UMI consensuses were aligned to TRA and TRB V and J templates and then assembled into clonotypes. Clonotypes were classified as expanded or contracted when called significant by both edgeR and NoisET, with noise models trained on biological replicates. For edgeR calls, the cutoffs were a false discovery rate-adjusted p below 0.01 and a log2 fold-change threshold of 1. As an exploratory analysis of dynamics, PCA with hierarchical clustering was applied to max-normalized trajectories of the 1000 most abundant clonotypes. Separately sequenced CD4+ and CD8+ repertoires were used to assign a CD4 or CD8 phenotype to each responding clone. In-frame beta chains were kept once TCRdb had trimmed the public reads at Q25 with fastp and called clones with MiXCR. Merged by CDR3 protein, the rows form single entries marked with the most common genes and DNA. It is TCRdb's table, rather than the study itself, that gives the V and J calls and clone size. The table for this sample lists around 510,000 distinct CDR3 sequences; about a fifth of them were counted only once. Of the sample, about 8.2% falls within the top ten clones.

This TCR came from an adult woman who had mild COVID-19 (a few samples of this study predate the infection). The sample titles of this study are shuffled in the database, so cell type and time point are left out; the donor was told from shared clones. The rearranged chain carries TRBV14 and TRBJ2-6, with the D segment identity uncertain. The sample comprised PBMCs or a T cell subset sorted from them (not recorded which). The DNA sequence reads TGTGCCAGCAGCCCAAGGGCTGGGGCCAACGTCCTGACTTTC. Translated, it reads CASSPRAGANVLTF. Full variable domain (CDR3 extended with the reference TRBV14 and TRBJ2-6 proteins): EAGVTQFPSHSVIEKGQTVTLRCDPISGHDNLYWYRRVMGKEIKFLLHFVKESKQDESGMPNNRFLAERTGGTYSTLKVQPAELEDSGVYFCASSPRAGANVLTFGAGSRLTVL.